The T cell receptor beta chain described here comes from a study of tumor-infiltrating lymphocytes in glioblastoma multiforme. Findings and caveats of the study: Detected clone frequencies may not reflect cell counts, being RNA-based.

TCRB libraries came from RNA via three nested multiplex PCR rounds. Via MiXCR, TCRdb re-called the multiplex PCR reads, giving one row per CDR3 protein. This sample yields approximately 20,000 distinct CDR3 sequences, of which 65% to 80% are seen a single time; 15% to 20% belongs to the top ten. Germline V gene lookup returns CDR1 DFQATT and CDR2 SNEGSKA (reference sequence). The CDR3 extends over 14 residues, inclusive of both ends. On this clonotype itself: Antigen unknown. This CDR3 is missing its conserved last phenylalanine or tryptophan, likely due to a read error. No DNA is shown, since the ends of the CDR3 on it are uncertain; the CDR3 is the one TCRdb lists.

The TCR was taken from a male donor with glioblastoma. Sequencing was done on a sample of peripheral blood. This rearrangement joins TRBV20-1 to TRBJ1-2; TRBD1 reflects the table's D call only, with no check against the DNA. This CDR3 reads CSASGGTEGYGCTS.